These 5 T cell receptor beta chains share one sample of origin, sequenced in a study of T cell responses to AZD1222 COVID-19 vaccine. Measured with immunoSEQ multiplex PCR; TCRdb has only the in-frame clones, and not every one. The sample shows about 130,000 clones, approximately 93% of them seen only once. Here the sequenced sample was peripheral blood, taken on day 0 of AZD1222 vaccination. Every receptor here comes from an adult in good health.

This chain connects TRBV19 to TRBJ2-2, with D maybe TRBD1 (6 bases). Germline loops: CDR1 LNHDA, CDR2 SQIVND (reference sequence). Trimming pared 5 bases from V and 2 bases from J, leaving 12 bases between. The CDR3 consists of 15 residues. CDR3 nucleotide sequence: TGTGCCAGTAGTCCGCGGACAGAAAACACCGGGGAGCTGTTTTTT. It yields the protein CASSPRTENTGELFF.

There are a few counts of this clone. This chain uses TRBV18 with TRBJ1-2, with 12 bases lining up with TRBD1. Germline values: CDR1 KGHSH, CDR2 LQKENI. This CDR3 is 16 amino acids long. Trimming cost V 3 bases and J 5 bases; bases outside gene matches: 7. CDR3 loop: CASSPVGQGARYGYTF. As DNA, the CDR3 is TGTGCCAGCTCACCCGTGGGACAGGGGGCGCGTTATGGCTACACCTTC.

The genes are TRBV2 and TRBJ1-5; D is uncertain. This CDR3 is built from 16 residues. Trimming removed 2 bases at V and 1 base at J, with 12 bases between. Per germline, CDR1 SNHLY and CDR2 FYNNEI. DNA of the CDR3: TGTGCCAGCAGTGAAACTCGGGGTTGGAGCAATCAGCCCCAGCATTTT. This gives the protein CASSETRGWSNQPQHF.

The chain has TRBV18 and TRBJ1-3, with D unresolved. Per germline, CDR1 KGHSH and CDR2 LQKENI. Trimming took 0 bases from V and 0 from J, leaving 6 bases between them. This CDR3 has 15 residues. CDR3 bases: TGTGCCAGCTCACCACCGCGGTCCTCTGGAAACACCATATATTTT. It codes for CASSPPRSSGNTIYF.

CDR3 amino acids: CAISQDRARSYNSPLHF. CDR3 bases: TGTGCCATCAGCCAGGACAGGGCGCGCTCCTATAATTCACCCCTCCACTTT. The rearrangement uses TRBV10-3 and TRBJ1-6, with 8 positions matching TRBD1. This CDR3 is 17 amino acids long. The V segment lost 6 bases and the J segment 0 bases; nucleotides outside the gene matches: 7. The germline CDR1 and CDR2 sequences are ENHRY and SYGVKD.